The 8 T cell receptor beta chains below come from one sample, sequenced in a study of blood T cell repertoires in COVID-19. Using immunoSEQ multiplex PCR, the repertoire was profiled, and TCRdb retains in-frame clones only, with some absent. In the table there are some 170,000 clones, approximately 93% of which are singletons. Sequencing was performed on peripheral blood. Receptor source: a woman aged 60-70 years with COVID-19, enrolled during active disease.

The chain is built from TRBV6-6 and TRBJ1-1, with a weak D call TRBD1 (6 bases). Trimming removed 5 bases from V and 1 base from J, with 14 bases in between. Germline lookup yields CDR1 MNHNY and CDR2 SVGAGI (reference sequence). The CDR3 covers 15 residues. CDR3 region: CASSDPDRQNTEAFF. CDR3 bases: TGTGCCAGCAGTGACCCGGACAGACAGAACACTGAAGCTTTCTTT.

The chain couples TRBV3-1 (or the pseudogene TRBV3-2) to TRBJ1-3; D is possibly TRBD1 (5 bases). The CDR3 extends over 17 amino acids. The germline CDR1 and CDR2 sequences are LGHDT and YNNKEL (reference sequence). The ends were cut back, 2 bases at V and 3 bases at J, with 17 bases in the middle. The CDR3 DNA reads as TGTGCCAGCAGCCAACTCCCGTCCGGGGGAGTTGGAAACACCATATATTTT. Protein: CASSQLPSGGVGNTIYF.

V gene TRBV30 combines with J gene TRBJ1-1; D ambiguous. Germline assignment: CDR1 GTSNPN and CDR2 SVGIG (reference sequence). This CDR3 is 12 amino acids long. The DNA of the CDR3 is TGTGCTTCCGACCAGGTGAACACTGAAGCTTTCTTT. This encodes CASDQVNTEAFF.

The chain couples TRBV9 to TRBJ1-1, with TRBD1 as a possible D gene (5 bases). Trimming left V 1 base short and J 4 bases short, with 8 bases between. Germline V gene data show CDR1 as SGDLS and CDR2 as YYNGEE. The CDR3 has 13 residues. This CDR3 reads CASSVRGSTEAFF. The CDR3 bases are TGTGCCAGCAGCGTACGGGGGTCCACTGAAGCTTTCTTT. Filled out from reference TRBV9 and TRBJ1-1, the complete variable domain reads DSGVTQTPKHLITATGQRVTLRCSPRSGDLSVYWYQQSLDQGLQFLIQYYNGEERAKGNILERFSAQQFPDLHSELNLSSLELGDSALYFCASSVRGSTEAFFGQGTRLTVV.

The CDR3 loop reads CASSLAVGRQTEAFF. CDR3 sequence (DNA): TGTGCCAGCAGCTTGGCCGTCGGACGACAGACTGAAGCTTTCTTT. V usage is TRBV5-5 and J usage is TRBJ1-1, with D tentatively TRBD1 (5 bases). Trimming removed 0 bases at V and 5 bases at J, with 14 bases between. The CDR3 spans 15 residues. The germline CDR1 and CDR2 sequences are SGHKS and YYEKEE (reference sequence).

V usage is TRBV7-2 and J usage is TRBJ1-5; perhaps TRBD1 as D (6 bases). Germline assignment: CDR1 SGHTA and CDR2 FQGNSA. V was pared by 5 bases and J by 6 bases, with 11 bases between. The CDR3 extends over 13 amino acids. The CDR3 DNA is TGTGCCAGCAGCACGGGACATAGTCAGCCCCAGCATTTT. Residues: CASSTGHSQPQHF.

This sequence joins TRBV9 and TRBJ1-1; maybe TRBD1 (5 bases). V lost 2 bases to trimming and J lost 2 bases, with 19 bases between them. This CDR3 has 17 amino acids. Germline values: CDR1 SGDLS, CDR2 YYNGEE. The DNA for the CDR3 is TGTGCCAGCAGCGTGAGCACAGGTCCTTCACTTAACACTGAAGCTTTCTTT. Its translation is CASSVSTGPSLNTEAFF.

The chain combines TRBV7-8 with TRBJ1-5; 8 bases fit TRBD1. Germline assignment: CDR1 SGHVS and CDR2 FQNEAQ. There are 16 residues in the CDR3. Unmatched junction bases numbered 6, after V lost 5 bases and J lost 0 bases. CDR3 amino acids: CASSRDRGYSNQPQHF. The DNA for the CDR3 is TGTGCCAGCAGCAGAGACAGGGGATATAGCAATCAGCCCCAGCATTTT.